Following are 28 T cell receptor beta chains from one sample sequenced in a study of blood T cells in healthy people across ages. For the second PCR, which ran for about 6 to 12 cycles, a sample-barcoded 5' primer and a J-beta primer mix were used. TCRdb re-called the 5' RACE reads with MiXCR, one entry per CDR3 protein. The data contain over a million distinct CDR3 sequences, 40% to 50% of them seen just once; the ten biggest clones take up 15% to 20%. Material for sequencing was blood. The receptors stem from an older woman in good health.

This chain connects TRBV28 to TRBJ1-2; D not resolved. Trimming removed 3 bases at V and 4 bases at J, with 12 bases between. CDR1 is MDHEN and CDR2 is SYDVKM in the germline V gene. CDR3 length equals 14 residues. The CDR3 DNA sequence: TGTGCCAGCAGTTTGGGCTGGACGGGCTATGGCTACACCTTC. Protein product: CASSLGWTGYGYTF.

The J gene is TRBJ2-2, the V gene TRBV29-1, with TRBD2 matching 13 bases. The CDR3 covers 18 residues. The V gene end was trimmed by 7 bases and the J gene end by 3 bases; junction bases not matched to a gene: 14. Germline CDR1 and CDR2: SQVTM and ANQGSEA. The CDR3 DNA follows: TGCAGCGCTGGAGGACTAGCGGGAGCTTTCGGGGACACCGGGGAGCTGTTTTTT. This encodes CSAGGLAGAFGDTGELFF.

This clonotype was observed a few times. The rearrangement uses TRBV7-2 and TRBJ1-4; TRBD1 agrees at 8 bases. The trim removed 4 bases at V and 5 bases at J, leaving 3 bases unmatched. Germline CDR1 reads SGHTA; CDR2 reads FQGNSA. This CDR3 is built from 14 residues. The CDR3, as DNA: TGTGCCAGCAGCTCGACAGGGGTAAATGAAAAACTGTTTTTT. It encodes CASSSTGVNEKLFF. The whole variable domain, remainder taken from reference TRBV7-2 and TRBJ1-4, is GAGVSQSPSNKVTEKGKDVELRCDPISGHTALYWYRQSLGQGLEFLIYFQGNSAPDKSGLPSDRFSAERTGGSVSTLTIQRTQQEDSAVYLCASSSTGVNEKLFFGSGTQLSVL.

The V gene is TRBV20-1, the J gene TRBJ2-5; D assignment may be TRBD1 or TRBD2 (5 bases each). Trimming took 7 bases from V and 0 from J, leaving 15 bases between them. CDR3 length: 14 amino acids. CDR1 and CDR2 (germline): DFQATT, SNEGSKA (reference sequence). CDR3 loop: CSGPEGPYQETQYF. The DNA of the CDR3 is TGCAGTGGACCCGAGGGGCCTTACCAAGAGACCCAGTACTTC.

As DNA, the CDR3 is TGTGCCAGTAGTATCAGGGAGGGATACGGTGAGCAGTTCTTC. Translated, it gives CASSIREGYGEQFF. V gene TRBV19 combines with J gene TRBJ2-1; 7 bases are a match to TRBD2. V shed 3 bases, J shed 9 bases, and the junction held 8 bases outside the gene matches. Germline assignment: CDR1 LNHDA and CDR2 SQIVND (reference sequence). The CDR3 contains 14 residues.

There are a few counts of this clonotype. The rearrangement joins TRBV29-1 to TRBJ2-7; no clear D gene. Trimming took 4 bases from V and 0 from J, leaving 10 bases between them. Germline V gives CDR1 SQVTM, CDR2 ANQGSEA. The CDR3 totals 13 residues. Here the CDR3 DNA reads TGCAGCGTTGGACTTCTAAGCTCCTACGAGCAGTACTTC. Amino acid sequence: CSVGLLSSYEQYF.

The table lists this clonotype with a few counts. V usage is TRBV3-1 and J usage is TRBJ2-7; 7 nucleotides align to TRBD2. The germline gives CDR1 LGHDT, CDR2 YNNKEL (reference sequence). The CDR3 sequence is 15 residues long. The V gene end was trimmed by 3 bases and the J gene end by 4 bases; junction bases not matched to a gene: 9. This chain's CDR3 is CASSQGSGALYEQYF. CDR3 nucleotide sequence: TGTGCCAGCAGCCAGGGAAGCGGGGCCCTTTACGAGCAGTACTTC.

This clonotype has just a few counts. The chain joins TRBV6-1 to TRBJ2-5; weak D call: TRBD2 (6 bases). CDR1 and CDR2 (germline): MNHNS, SASEGT. Trimming took 1 base from V and 1 from J, leaving 7 bases between them. The CDR3 has 14 residues. This CDR3 reads CASSEGRAQETQYF. The CDR3 region has the DNA TGTGCCAGCAGTGAAGGGAGGGCCCAAGAGACCCAGTACTTC.

This chain links TRBV6-2 or TRBV6-3 with TRBJ2-7, with D hard to call. The CDR3 has 12 amino acids. Germline V CDR1 and CDR2: MNHEY, SVGEGT. V lost 8 bases and J lost 7, with 15 bases in between. CDR3 sequence (DNA): TGTGCCAGCGGAAAACGGTCGACTGAGCAGTACTTC. Its protein is CASGKRSTEQYF.

The CDR3 sequence: CASRIDRVRNQPQHF. CDR3 coding DNA: TGTGCCAGCAGGATCGACAGGGTGCGAAATCAGCCCCAGCATTTT. The chain combines TRBV12-3 or TRBV12-4 with TRBJ1-5; 7 bases align to TRBD1. This CDR3 is 15 amino acids long. J gave up 4 bases and V 6 bases, and 9 bases lay outside the gene matches.

Regarding this clonotype: A much more abundant neighbour one base away suggests this may be a read error. The V and J genes are TRBV9 and TRBJ2-1, with D unresolved. This CDR3 has 15 amino acids. Germline loops: CDR1 SGDLS, CDR2 YYNGEE. V lost 0 bases and J lost 0, with 7 bases in between. The CDR3 reads CASSVGNPSYNEQFF. In nucleotides, the CDR3 is TGTGCCAGCAGCGTAGGGAATCCCTCCTACAATGAGCAGTTCTTC. The full variable domain, its missing parts supplied by reference TRBV9 and TRBJ2-1, is DSGVTQTPKHLITATGQRVTLRCSPRSGDLSVYWYQQSLDQGLQFLIQYYNGEERAKGNILERFSAQQFPDLHSELNLSSLELGDSALYFCASSVGNPSYNEQFFGPGTRLTVL.

The chain couples TRBV24-1 to TRBJ2-1, with TRBD2 matching 11 bases. From germline, CDR1 is KGHDR and CDR2 SFDVKD. V trimming: 6 bases; J trimming: 6 bases; junction bases outside the gene matches: 18. The CDR3 loop spans 19 amino acids. The DNA for the CDR3 is TGTGCCACCAGTCCCACCACTCTAGGACTAGCGGGCGCACCCAATGAGCAGTTCTTC. This encodes CATSPTTLGLAGAPNEQFF.

This chain uses TRBV29-1 with TRBJ2-4; the D gene could be TRBD1 or TRBD2 (5 bases each). The closer fit of TRBJ2-5 to the DNA end suggests the J call may be wrong. The CDR3 is 15 residues long. Germline assignment: CDR1 SQVTM and CDR2 ANQGSEA. The CDR3 bases are TGCAGCGTTGACGGTCGGGGCTCCCGAGGAGAGACCCAGTACTTC. This gives the protein CSVDGRGSRGETQYF.

Turning to this clonotype: Being one base from a much bigger clone, this may be a read error. This chain links TRBV11-2 with TRBJ2-5; 10 nucleotides match TRBD1. The CDR3 consists of 13 residues. Germline V gene sequence: CDR1 SGHAT, CDR2 FQNNGV. J was trimmed by 13 bases and V by 3 bases; bases with no gene match: 8. The CDR3 region has the DNA TGTGCCAGCAGCTTCGACAGGGGGCGTGAGCGGTACTTC. Its protein is CASSFDRGRERYF.

This chain joins TRBV20-1 and TRBJ2-4; TRBD2 matches at 12 bases. V lost 5 bases, J lost 1 base, and 3 bases stayed unmatched. The CDR3 extends over 15 amino acids. Germline V gene data show CDR1 as DFQATT and CDR2 as SNEGSKA (reference sequence). DNA for the CDR3: TGCAGTGCTTCCCTAGCGGGAGGGGCCAAAAACATTCAGTACTTC. Translating it yields CSASLAGGAKNIQYF.

The chain combines TRBV15 with TRBJ2-5; D is undetermined. V was clipped by 0 bases and J by 11 bases, with 22 bases between them. The V gene's germline CDR1 is LNHNV and CDR2 YYDKDF (reference sequence). This CDR3 region has 16 residues. The CDR3 sequence: CATSREASAPVDEQYF. CDR3 DNA sequence: TGTGCCACCAGCAGAGAAGCGTCGGCCCCGGTCGATGAGCAGTACTTC. The complete variable domain, with remaining parts taken from reference TRBV15 and TRBJ2-5, reads DAMVIQNPRYQVTQFGKPVTLSCSQTLNHNVMYWYQQKSSQAPKLLFHYYDKDFNNEADTPDNFQSRRPNTSFCFLDIRSPGLGDTAMYLCATSREASAPVDEQYFGPGTRLLVL.

Points on this clonotype: A read error is possible here, since a much larger clone lies one base away. The chain links TRBV3-1 to TRBJ1-2, with unresolved D. With 1 base removed from V and 0 bases from J, the gap between germline ends came to 6 bases. The CDR3 runs 14 residues. Germline V CDR1 and CDR2: LGHDT, YNNKEL (reference sequence). CDR3 sequence reads: CASSQGRTNYGYTF. The CDR3 bases are TGTGCCAGCAGCCAAGGACGGACTAACTATGGCTACACCTTC.

This chain joins TRBV29-1 and TRBJ2-7; 7 bases fit TRBD1. Unmatched junction bases numbered 15, after V lost 6 bases and J lost 7 bases. Germline V gene data show CDR1 as SQVTM and CDR2 as ANQGSEA. This CDR3 is 14 amino acids long. The CDR3 loop reads CSVKGAVSYNEQYF. In nucleotides, the CDR3 is TGCAGCGTCAAGGGGGCGGTATCCTACAATGAGCAGTACTTC.

The chain has TRBV7-9 and TRBJ2-5; D not resolved. CDR1 SEHNR and CDR2 FQNEAQ come from the germline V gene (reference sequence). Trimming took off 5 bases at V and 1 base at J, with 11 bases between the two ends. The CDR3 extends over 14 amino acids. The DNA for the CDR3 is TGTGCCAGCAGCCCGGTAGCAGGCCAAGAGACCCAGTACTTC. As protein: CASSPVAGQETQYF.

This clonotype was picked up a small number of times. The V gene is TRBV27, the J gene TRBJ2-3; D is uncertain. From germline, CDR1 is MNHEY and CDR2 SMNVEV (reference sequence). V gave up 0 bases and J gave up 6 bases, with 16 bases separating them. The CDR3 covers 16 residues. This chain's CDR3 is CASSLSMGWQADTQYF. The DNA for the CDR3 is TGTGCCAGCAGTTTATCGATGGGCTGGCAGGCGGATACGCAGTATTTT.

This clonotype was observed a handful of times. V gene TRBV24-1 combines with J gene TRBJ2-3; the D gene is possibly TRBD2 (7 bases). Germline V gene sequence: CDR1 KGHDR, CDR2 SFDVKD. The CDR3 runs to 14 residues. Trimming left V 3 bases short and J 4 bases short, with 10 bases between. The CDR3 protein is CATSDTGGPDTQYF. The CDR3 coding sequence is TGTGCCACCAGTGATACGGGGGGCCCAGATACGCAGTATTTT.

This clonotype was observed many times. Mismatch with germline at one junction end may stem from a read error. The chain recombines TRBV5-1 with TRBJ2-7; TRBD1 agrees at 7 bases. Germline assignment: CDR1 SGHRS and CDR2 YFSETQ. The CDR3 covers 14 residues. The CDR3 region is CASSPRDSSYEQYF. Here the CDR3 DNA reads TGTGCCAGCAGCCCCCGGGACAGCTCCTACGAGCAGTACTTC.

For this clonotype: Compared with germline, one end of the junction differs, possibly owing to a read error. The chain couples TRBV5-1 to TRBJ2-6, with 7 positions matching TRBD2. The V gene's germline CDR1 is SGHRS and CDR2 YFSETQ. This CDR3 spans 20 amino acids. CDR3 sequence reads: CASSRHGEGSYPPGADVLTF. DNA for the CDR3: TGCGCCAGCAGCCGTCACGGGGAGGGGTCTTACCCACCTGGGGCCGACGTCCTGACTTTC. The full variable domain, with the rest looked up from reference TRBV5-1 and TRBJ2-6, is KAGVTQTPRYLIKTRGQQVTLSCSPISGHRSVSWYQQTPGQGLQFLFEYFSETQRNKGNFPGRFSGRQFSNSRSEMNVSTLELGDSALYLCASSRHGEGSYPPGADVLTFGAGSRLTVL.

The rearrangement uses TRBV28 and TRBJ2-4; D is uncertain. This CDR3 region has 16 residues. CDR1 and CDR2 from the germline V gene are MDHEN and SYDVKM. The V end lost 2 bases, the J end lost 0 bases, and 11 bases lay between the germline ends. The CDR3 loop reads CASSLDGYLAKNIQYF. CDR3 coding DNA: TGTGCCAGCAGTTTAGATGGATATCTAGCCAAAAACATTCAGTACTTC.

This clonotype was detected only a few times. The J gene is TRBJ2-5, the V gene TRBV9; a possible D gene is TRBD1 (6 bases). Matching the DNA end better, TRBJ2-7 makes the J call doubtful. Germline CDR1 and CDR2: SGDLS and YYNGEE. The CDR3 consists of 16 residues. The CDR3 sequence: CASSVDERWDTYEQYF. CDR3 sequence (DNA): TGTGCCAGCAGCGTAGATGAGAGATGGGACACCTACGAGCAGTACTTC.

V usage is TRBV18 and J usage is TRBJ2-7; perhaps TRBD1 as D (8 bases). The DNA matches TRBJ2-5 better at its end, which makes the J call doubtful. Germline CDR1 reads KGHSH; CDR2 reads LQKENI. The CDR3 runs 18 residues. CDR3 in DNA: TGTGCCAGCTCACCACGGTCAGGGGGCAGGACTAGCCAAGAGACCCAGTACTTC. It codes for CASSPRSGGRTSQETQYF.

This chain connects TRBV12-3 or TRBV12-4 to TRBJ2-3; TRBD1 might be the D (6 bases). The CDR3 extends over 16 amino acids. V dropped 6 bases and J dropped 2 bases, with 18 bases sitting between them. In DNA, the CDR3 is TGTGCCAGCAGGTACGGGCCTAAGGGACACACAGATACGCAGTATTTT. Translation: CASRYGPKGHTDTQYF.

The chain links TRBV27 to TRBJ2-3; no clear D gene. In germline, CDR1 is MNHEY, CDR2 SMNVEV (reference sequence). This CDR3 is 13 amino acids long. V was shortened by 7 bases and J by 2 bases, with 10 bases between the two germline ends. The CDR3 region has the DNA TGTGCCAGCACCTCAAGCCCCACAGATACGCAGTATTTT. Translated: CASTSSPTDTQYF.